A selection of T cell receptor beta chains follows, all from one sample in a study of blood T cell repertoires in COVID-19. Sequencing used immunoSEQ multiplex PCR; TCRdb keeps in-frame clones, though not all of them. The sample yields approximately 280,000 clones, nearly 90% seen once. Material: peripheral blood. These receptors all stem from a man aged 18 to 29 with active or convalescent COVID-19. The CDR3 runs from the conserved cysteine through the conserved F or W. A D gene is named only where the DNA matches it firmly. Clone size appears in some rows only: once, few, many, or a class for an expanded clone.

v_gene,j_gene,d_gene,abundance,CDR3nt,CDR3aa
TRBV6-1,TRBJ1-2,TRBD1,.,TGTGCCAGCAGCGAAGCTAAGGGGGCATCAGGCTACACCTTC,CASSEAKGASGYTF
TRBV28,TRBJ1-2,TRBD1,once,TGTGCCAGCCCCTACGGGACAGGCCCTAACTATGGCTACACCTTC,CASPYGTGPNYGYTF
TRBV7-6,TRBJ1-3,TRBD1,.,TGTGCCAGCAGCTTAACAGAGACAGGGTCTGGAAACACCATATATTTT,CASSLTETGSGNTIYF
TRBV4-3,TRBJ2-2,TRBD2,once,TGCGCCAGCAGCGACGGACTAGCGGGGCCAAACACCGGGGAGCTGTTTTTT,CASSDGLAGPNTGELFF
TRBV10-2,TRBJ2-7,.,.,TGCGCCAGCAGTGAGACAGGGCAAGGGACCTACGAGCAGTACTTC,CASSETGQGTYEQYF
TRBV7-8,TRBJ2-1,.,.,TGTGCCAGCAGCTCCGAATCCGAGCGGGCCCCTTACAATGAGCAGTTCTTC,CASSSESERAPYNEQFF
TRBV12-5,TRBJ2-7,.,.,TGTGCTAGTGGTTTGGAGGCAGGGTACTCGTACGAGCAGTACTTC,CASGLEAGYSYEQYF
TRBV6-5,TRBJ2-7,TRBD2,once,TGTGCCAGCAGTTCCCTCGGGAGCGGGGGGGCCTACGAGCAGTACTTC,CASSSLGSGGAYEQYF
TRBV7-9,TRBJ2-2,TRBD2,.,TGTGCCAGCAGCTTAGTACTAGCGGGGGACACGAACACCGGGGAGCTGTTTTTT,CASSLVLAGDTNTGELFF
TRBV11-2,TRBJ1-2,.,.,TGTGCCAGCAGCTACAGTCAGGGTCCTAACTATGGCTACACCTTC,CASSYSQGPNYGYTF
TRBV5-6,TRBJ2-1,.,.,TGTGCCAGCAGCTCGATCACTAGCTCCTACAATGAGCAGTTCTTC,CASSSITSSYNEQFF
TRBV15,TRBJ2-2,TRBD1,.,TGTGCCACCAGCCGGGACAGGGGTGCCGGGGAGCTGTTTTTT,CATSRDRGAGELFF
TRBV2,TRBJ2-1,.,.,TGTGCCAGCAGTGAGTCACTAGCTGGTAATGAGCAGTTCTTC,CASSESLAGNEQFF
TRBV19,TRBJ1-5,.,.,TGTGCCAGTAGTAGAGACAGTAGCAATCAGCCCCAGCATTTT,CASSRDSSNQPQHF
TRBV11-2,TRBJ1-5,.,few,TGTGCCAGCAGCTTAACAGGGAATCAGCCCCAGCATTTT,CASSLTGNQPQHF